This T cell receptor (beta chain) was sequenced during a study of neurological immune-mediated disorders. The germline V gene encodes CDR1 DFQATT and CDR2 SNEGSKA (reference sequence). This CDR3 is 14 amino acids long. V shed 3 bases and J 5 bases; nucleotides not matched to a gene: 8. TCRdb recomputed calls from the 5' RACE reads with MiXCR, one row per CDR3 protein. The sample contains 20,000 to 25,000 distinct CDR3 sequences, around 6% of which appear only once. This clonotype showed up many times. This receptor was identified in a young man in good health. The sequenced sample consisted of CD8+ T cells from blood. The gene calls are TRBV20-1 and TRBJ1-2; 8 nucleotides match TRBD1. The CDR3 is CSARPGQAIYGYTF. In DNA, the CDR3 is TGCAGTGCTAGGCCGGGACAGGCGATTTATGGCTACACCTTC.